Here is one T cell receptor beta chain with its context. Its target is not known. This may stem from a read error, because a much larger clone lies one nucleotide away. Authors of the study amplified TCR beta CDR3 regions from RNA transcripts. TCR CDR3 underwent first-round RT-PCR with the HTBI primer set. TCRdb re-called the multiplex PCR reads through MiXCR, storing one row per CDR3 protein. This sample yields 500,000 to 650,000 distinct CDR3 sequences, of which 11% to 15% are seen a single time; approximately 15% belongs to the top ten. The study based diagnoses on clinical symptoms, serum thyroxine and TRAb, thyroid ultrasound and orbital computed tomography. This sample is part of a study of T cells in Graves' hyperthyroidism and ophthalmopathy. The CDR3 length is 11 residues. The germline gives CDR1 MNHNS, CDR2 SASEGT. Study-wide findings and caveats: By a 13 V-J model, ophthalmopathy was set apart from stable hyperthyroidism. The model identified upcoming ophthalmopathy a median approximately 6.4 months ahead of onset.

This rearrangement joins TRBV6-1 to TRBJ1-1; D not resolved. The sample consisted of blood. The sequence was obtained from a woman aged 40 to 50 with Graves' hyperthyroidism. CDR3 in amino acids: CASRGRSEALF. CDR3 coding DNA: TGTGCCAGCAGAGGCCGGAGTGAAGCTCTCTTT.